These 12 T cell receptor beta chains share one sample of origin, sequenced in a study of blood T cell repertoires in COVID-19. Libraries were prepared by immunoSEQ multiplex PCR; TCRdb keeps only in-frame clonotypes and omits some of them. The data hold about 55,000 clones, with roughly four fifths observed a single time. The sample consisted of peripheral blood. The receptors here all came from a man older than 75 with COVID-19, enrolled during active disease.

The rearrangement uses TRBV7-9 and TRBJ2-1; 12 nucleotides align to TRBD2. The length of the CDR3 is 17 residues. V lost 5 bases and J lost 9; bases outside the gene matches: 14. CDR1 is SEHNR, CDR2 FQNEAQ, per germline (reference sequence). The CDR3 protein is CASSLRLAGDLGVEQFF. The CDR3 bases are TGTGCCAGCAGCCTTAGACTAGCGGGAGACTTGGGGGTTGAGCAGTTCTTC.

The rearrangement links TRBV7-3 to TRBJ2-7, with TRBD1 as a possible D gene (5 bases). Trimming left V 5 bases short and J 0 bases short, with 8 bases between. This CDR3 is 13 amino acids long. From germline, CDR1 is SGHTA and CDR2 FQGTGA. The CDR3 protein is CASSNRNSYEQYF. The CDR3 DNA reads as TGTGCCAGCAGCAACAGGAACTCCTACGAGCAGTACTTC.

J is TRBJ1-3 and V is TRBV29-1; 8 bases match TRBD1. Trimming cost V 0 bases and J 4 bases; bases outside gene matches: 8. Germline CDR1 and CDR2: SQVTM and ANQGSEA. The CDR3 is 16 residues long. In nucleotides, the CDR3 is TGCAGCGTTGAAGATCGGACAGGGCCCAGGGGAAACACCATATATTTT. Its translation is CSVEDRTGPRGNTIYF.

In its sample, this clone was seen a few times. The rearrangement joins TRBV7-8 to TRBJ2-3; TRBD2 matches 9 bases. With V trimmed by 7 bases and J by 0 bases, 8 bases remained unmatched. The CDR3 has 16 amino acids. Germline V gene sequence: CDR1 SGHVS, CDR2 FQNEAQ. CDR3 amino acids: CASTSLTSGSTDTQYF. The CDR3 coding sequence is TGTGCCAGCACCTCATTGACTAGCGGCAGCACAGATACGCAGTATTTT.

The CDR3 region is CASSQESGLITEAFF. As DNA, the CDR3 is TGCGCCAGCAGCCAAGAATCCGGGTTGATCACTGAAGCTTTCTTT. The chain recombines TRBV4-1 with TRBJ1-1; D ambiguous. Deletions cut 0 bases from V and 4 bases from J, with 12 bases between. Germline loops: CDR1 MGHRA, CDR2 YSYEKL. The CDR3 length is 15 residues.

The chain is built from TRBV5-1 and TRBJ2-7, with a tentative D call TRBD1 (6 bases). The CDR3 covers 14 residues. V was clipped by 4 bases and J by 2 bases, with 13 bases between them. From germline, CDR1 is SGHRS and CDR2 YFSETQ. The CDR3 is CASSPVGGTYEQYF. The CDR3 DNA reads as TGCGCCAGCAGCCCGGTAGGGGGTACCTACGAGCAGTACTTC.

The chain links TRBV14 to TRBJ1-4; a weak D match, TRBD1 (6 bases). Per germline, CDR1 SGHDN and CDR2 FVKESK. Trimming took off 3 bases at V and 16 bases at J, with 18 bases between the two ends. CDR3 size: 13 residues. CDR3 sequence: CASSQYQDSYPFF. CDR3 DNA: TGTGCCAGCAGCCAGTACCAGGACAGCTATCCGTTTTTT.

This clone has only a few counts. V usage is TRBV29-1 and J usage is TRBJ2-4; the match to TRBD2 covers 15 bases. Germline V CDR1 and CDR2: SQVTM, ANQGSEA. This CDR3 comprises 16 residues. The trim removed 6 bases at V and 8 bases at J, leaving 11 bases unmatched. The CDR3 is CSVTGLAGGTADIQYF. Written as DNA, the CDR3 is TGCAGCGTAACGGGACTAGCGGGAGGTACAGCTGACATTCAGTACTTC. The full variable domain, rest sourced from reference TRBV29-1 and TRBJ2-4, is SAVISQKPSRDICQRGTSLTIQCQVDSQVTMMFWYRQQPGQSLTLIATANQGSEATYESGFVIDKFPISRPNLTFSTLTVSNMSPEDSSIYLCSVTGLAGGTADIQYFGAGTRLSVL.

V and J are TRBV19 and TRBJ2-6; D not certain. CDR1 and CDR2 from the germline V gene are LNHDA and SQIVND (reference sequence). V was shortened by 6 bases and J by 0 bases, with 9 bases between the two germline ends. The CDR3 runs 15 residues. This chain's CDR3 is CASRPSGSGANVLTF. In DNA, the CDR3 is TGTGCCAGTAGGCCCAGTGGCTCTGGGGCCAACGTCCTGACTTTC.

This clone showed up just once. The chain combines TRBV20-1 with TRBJ1-1, with D perhaps TRBD1 (6 bases). V was shortened by 8 bases and J by 11 bases, with 18 bases between the two germline ends. The germline CDR1 and CDR2 sequences are DFQATT and SNEGSKA (reference sequence). The CDR3 is 11 residues long. The CDR3 DNA reads TGCAGTTCCTGGGGGGGGCGCGGGGCTTTCTTT. This encodes CSSWGGRGAFF.

The chain uses TRBV7-8 and TRBJ2-5; 10 bases are shared with TRBD1. Germline-derived CDR1 and CDR2 are SGHVS and FQNEAQ. Trimming took 10 bases from V and 2 from J; bases not matched to a gene: 10. The CDR3 has 15 amino acids. This chain's CDR3 is CATARDRGPQETQYF. DNA for the CDR3: TGTGCCACCGCGCGAGACAGGGGGCCGCAAGAGACCCAGTACTTC.

This chain uses TRBV7-3 with TRBJ2-3; TRBD2 is a possible D gene (7 bases). The CDR3 has 15 residues. Germline CDR1 and CDR2: SGHTA and FQGTGA. Trimming pared 2 bases from V and 6 bases from J, leaving 15 bases between. The CDR3 is CASSLVTAGADTQYF. The CDR3 nucleotides are TGTGCCAGCAGCTTAGTCACCGCGGGGGCGGATACGCAGTATTTT. Together with reference TRBV7-3 and TRBJ2-3, the CDR3 gives the full variable domain: GAGVSQTPSNKVTEKGKYVELRCDPISGHTALYWYRQSLGQGPEFLIYFQGTGAADDSGLPNDRFFAVRPEGSVSTLKIQRTERGDSAVYLCASSLVTAGADTQYFGPGTRLTVL.